This T cell receptor beta chain was identified in a study of T-cell memory formation after mild COVID-19. This clonotype was seen at least ten times. The germline gives CDR1 SGDLS, CDR2 YYNGEE. The ends lost 4 bases at V and 6 bases at J; junction bases unmatched: 10. The CDR3 totals 16 residues. TCRdb reanalysed the 5' RACE reads using MiXCR and keeps one entry per CDR3 protein. The repertoire consists of 550,000 to 600,000 distinct CDR3 sequences, with 20% to 25% occurring once and the leading ten covering around 7.7%. What was sequenced was PBMCs or a T cell subset sorted from them (not recorded which). The sequence was obtained from an adult woman who had mild COVID-19 (a few samples of this study predate the infection). Cell type and time point are not known. The chain has TRBV9 and TRBJ2-3; 11 bases map to TRBD2. In nucleotides, the CDR3 is TGTGCCAGCAGCCTTACTAGCGGGGGCCCCGGGGATACGCAGTATTTT. This gives the protein CASSLTSGGPGDTQYF.